This entry is about one T cell receptor beta chain. Its matching antigen is unknown. The sample's time point: week 23, last vaccination. In every dose of vaccine, 300 ug of mutant IDH1 20-mer peptide was given alongside topical imiquimod. The source of the sample is a study of a mutant IDH1 vaccine in newly diagnosed glioma. Study-level background: The study started vaccination 4-6 weeks after radiotherapy alone, or with temozolomide cycles. Treated patients comprised 62.5% males and 37.5% females, mean age approximately 37 years. Radiotherapy, temozolomide, or both had been given previously, and both were given to most. Study observations and caveats: There seemed to be no relation between pseudoprogression and changes in top peripheral T cell clonotypes.

Method: immunoSEQ multiplex PCR; TCRdb's copy keeps in-frame clones and lacks some. The sample has some 42,000 clones, about 76% seen once. Germline loops: CDR1 SEHNR, CDR2 FQNEAQ (reference sequence). J lost 8 bases, V lost 2 bases, and 12 bases had no gene match. The CDR3 loop spans 17 amino acids. The sequence came from a man aged 50 to 60 with glioma. The sample in question was PBMCs, obtained from a glioma patient whose treatment included an IDH1 peptide vaccine. This chain links TRBV7-9 with TRBJ2-1, with 10 bases lining up with TRBD2. The CDR3 bases are TGTGCCAGCAGCTTAACTACTAGCGGGGCCAGCAGGGATGAGCAGTTCTTC. As protein: CASSLTTSGASRDEQFF.